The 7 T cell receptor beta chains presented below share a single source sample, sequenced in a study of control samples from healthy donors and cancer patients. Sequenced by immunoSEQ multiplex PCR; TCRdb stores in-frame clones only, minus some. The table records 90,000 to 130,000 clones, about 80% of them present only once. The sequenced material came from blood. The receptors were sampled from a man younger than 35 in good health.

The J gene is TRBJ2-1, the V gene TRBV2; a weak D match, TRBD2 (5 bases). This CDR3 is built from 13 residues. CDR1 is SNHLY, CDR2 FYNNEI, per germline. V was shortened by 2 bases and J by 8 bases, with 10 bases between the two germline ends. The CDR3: CASSETRSHEQFF. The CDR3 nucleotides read TGTGCCAGCAGTGAAACTAGGAGCCATGAGCAGTTCTTC.

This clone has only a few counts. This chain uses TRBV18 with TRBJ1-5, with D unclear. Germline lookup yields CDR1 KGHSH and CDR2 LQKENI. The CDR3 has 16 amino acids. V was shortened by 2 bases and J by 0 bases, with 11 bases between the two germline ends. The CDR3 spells CASSPTGLYSNQPQHF. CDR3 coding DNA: TGTGCCAGCTCACCAACCGGGTTGTATAGCAATCAGCCCCAGCATTTT.

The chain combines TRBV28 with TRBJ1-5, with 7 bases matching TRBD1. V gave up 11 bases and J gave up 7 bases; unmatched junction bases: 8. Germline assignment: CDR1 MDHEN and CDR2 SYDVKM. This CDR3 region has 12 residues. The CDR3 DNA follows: TGTGCCTCACAGGGGCGAAGACAGCCCCAGCATTTT. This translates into CASQGRRQPQHF.

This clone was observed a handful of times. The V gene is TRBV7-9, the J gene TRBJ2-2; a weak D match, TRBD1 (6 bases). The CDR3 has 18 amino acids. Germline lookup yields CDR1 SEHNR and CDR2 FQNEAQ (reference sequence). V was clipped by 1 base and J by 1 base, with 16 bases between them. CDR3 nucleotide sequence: TGTGCCAGCAGCTTAGTAGGGCCGGGACACTTGAACACCGGGGAGCTGTTTTTT. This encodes CASSLVGPGHLNTGELFF.

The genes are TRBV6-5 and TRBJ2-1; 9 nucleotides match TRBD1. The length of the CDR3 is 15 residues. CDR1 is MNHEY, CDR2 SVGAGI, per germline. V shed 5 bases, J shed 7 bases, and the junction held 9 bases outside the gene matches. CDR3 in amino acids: CASSLPGQGGNEQFF. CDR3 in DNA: TGTGCCAGCAGTCTACCGGGACAGGGAGGGAATGAGCAGTTCTTC.

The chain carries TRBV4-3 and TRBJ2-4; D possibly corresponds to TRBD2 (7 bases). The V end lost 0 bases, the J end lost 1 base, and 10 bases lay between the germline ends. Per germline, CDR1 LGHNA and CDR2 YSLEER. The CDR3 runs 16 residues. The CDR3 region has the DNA TGCGCCAGCAGCCAAGAGGGGGGGGCGGCCAAAAACATTCAGTACTTC. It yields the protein CASSQEGGAAKNIQYF.

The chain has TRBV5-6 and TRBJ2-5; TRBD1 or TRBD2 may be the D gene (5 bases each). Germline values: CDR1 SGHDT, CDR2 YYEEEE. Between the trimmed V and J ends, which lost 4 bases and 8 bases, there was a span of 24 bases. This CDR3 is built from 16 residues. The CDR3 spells CASSTPPGPPRETQYF. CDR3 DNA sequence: TGTGCCAGCAGCACCCCACCGGGACCACCAAGAGAAACCCAGTACTTC.